This TCR beta chain was sequenced during a study of blood T cell repertoires in COVID-19. Study-level information: From T cells, B-cell-depleted T cells, or PBMCs came the material, which was cDNA or gDNA.

This CDR3 contains 16 residues. V was clipped by 6 bases and J by 7 bases; unmatched bases: 17. Germline V CDR1 and CDR2: SNHLY, FYNNEI. Method: immunoSEQ multiplex PCR; TCRdb's copy keeps in-frame clones and lacks some. The sample lists around 97,000 clones, more than 85% occurring once. The source of this sequence is a human donor in a cohort sampled during active COVID-19. The material sequenced was peripheral blood. The chain couples TRBV2 to TRBJ1-2; 7 nucleotides align to TRBD1. CDR3 amino acids: CASRAPHGTAGPGYTF. In DNA, the CDR3 is TGTGCCAGCAGGGCTCCACACGGGACAGCGGGTCCTGGCTACACCTTC.